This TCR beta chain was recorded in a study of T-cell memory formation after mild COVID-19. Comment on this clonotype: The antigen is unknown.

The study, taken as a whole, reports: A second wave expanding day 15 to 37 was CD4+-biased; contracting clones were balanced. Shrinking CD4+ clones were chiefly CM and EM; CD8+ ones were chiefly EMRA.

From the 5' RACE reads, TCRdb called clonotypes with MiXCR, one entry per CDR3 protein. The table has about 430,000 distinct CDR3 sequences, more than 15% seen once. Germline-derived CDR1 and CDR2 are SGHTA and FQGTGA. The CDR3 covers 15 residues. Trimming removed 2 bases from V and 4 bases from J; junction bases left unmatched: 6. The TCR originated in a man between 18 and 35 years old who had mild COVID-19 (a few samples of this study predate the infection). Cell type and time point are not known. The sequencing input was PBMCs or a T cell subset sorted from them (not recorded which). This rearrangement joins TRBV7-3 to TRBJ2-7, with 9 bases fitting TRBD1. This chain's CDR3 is CASSLHGTGQYEQYF. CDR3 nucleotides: TGTGCCAGCAGCTTACACGGGACAGGGCAATACGAGCAGTACTTC. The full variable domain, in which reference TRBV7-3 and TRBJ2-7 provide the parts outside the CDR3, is GAGVSQTPSNKVTEKGKYVELRCDPISGHTALYWYRQSLGQGPEFLIYFQGTGAADDSGLPNDRFFAVRPEGSVSTLKIQRTERGDSAVYLCASSLHGTGQYEQYFGPGTRLTVT.